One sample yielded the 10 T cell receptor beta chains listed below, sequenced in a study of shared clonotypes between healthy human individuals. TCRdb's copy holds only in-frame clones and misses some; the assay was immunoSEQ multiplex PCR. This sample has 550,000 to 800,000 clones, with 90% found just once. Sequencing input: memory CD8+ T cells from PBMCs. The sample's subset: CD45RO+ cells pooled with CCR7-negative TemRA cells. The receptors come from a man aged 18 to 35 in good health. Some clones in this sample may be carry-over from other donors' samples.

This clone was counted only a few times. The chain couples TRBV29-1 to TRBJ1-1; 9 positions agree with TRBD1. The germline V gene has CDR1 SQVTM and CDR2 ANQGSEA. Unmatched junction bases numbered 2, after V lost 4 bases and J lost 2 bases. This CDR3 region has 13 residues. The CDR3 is CSVGTGDNTEAFF. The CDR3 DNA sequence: TGCAGCGTTGGGACAGGGGATAACACTGAAGCTTTCTTT.

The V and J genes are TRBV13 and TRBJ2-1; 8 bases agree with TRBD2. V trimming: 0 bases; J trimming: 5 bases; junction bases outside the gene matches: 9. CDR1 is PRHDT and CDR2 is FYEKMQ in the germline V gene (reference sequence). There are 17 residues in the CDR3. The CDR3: CASSLGLGLAVNNEQFF. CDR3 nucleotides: TGTGCCAGCAGCTTAGGTTTAGGACTAGCTGTTAACAATGAGCAGTTCTTC. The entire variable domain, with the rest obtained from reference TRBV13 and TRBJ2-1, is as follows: AAGVIQSPRHLIKEKRETATLKCYPIPRHDTVYWYQQGPGQDPQFLISFYEKMQSDKGSIPDRFSAQQFSDYHSELNMSSLELGDSALYFCASSLGLGLAVNNEQFFGPGTRLTVL.

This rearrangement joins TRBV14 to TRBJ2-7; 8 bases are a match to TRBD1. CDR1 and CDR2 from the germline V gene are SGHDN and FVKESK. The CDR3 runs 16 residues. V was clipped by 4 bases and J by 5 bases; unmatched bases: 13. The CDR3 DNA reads TGTGCCAGCAGCCTAACCGGACAGGGTGGGGACGACGAGCAGTACTTC. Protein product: CASSLTGQGGDDEQYF.

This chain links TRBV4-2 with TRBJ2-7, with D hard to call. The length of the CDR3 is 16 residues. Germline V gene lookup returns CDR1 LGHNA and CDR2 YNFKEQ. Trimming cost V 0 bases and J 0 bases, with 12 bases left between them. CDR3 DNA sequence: TGTGCCAGCAGCCAAGATTTAGGAGAACGCTCCTACGAGCAGTACTTC. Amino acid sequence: CASSQDLGERSYEQYF.

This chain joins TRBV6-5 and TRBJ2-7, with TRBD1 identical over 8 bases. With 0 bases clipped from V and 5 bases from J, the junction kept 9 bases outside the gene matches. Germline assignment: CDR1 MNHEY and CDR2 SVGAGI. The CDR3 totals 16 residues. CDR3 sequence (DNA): TGTGCCAGCAGTTACTCGTCGGGACAGGTTACCCACGAGCAGTACTTC. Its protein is CASSYSSGQVTHEQYF.

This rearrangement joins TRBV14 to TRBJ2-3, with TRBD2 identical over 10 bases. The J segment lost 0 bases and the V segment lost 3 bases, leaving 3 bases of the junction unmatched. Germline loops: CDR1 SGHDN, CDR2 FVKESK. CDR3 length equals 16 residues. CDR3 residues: CASSHGTSVSTDTQYF. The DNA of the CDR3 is TGTGCCAGCAGCCACGGGACTAGCGTAAGCACAGATACGCAGTATTTT.

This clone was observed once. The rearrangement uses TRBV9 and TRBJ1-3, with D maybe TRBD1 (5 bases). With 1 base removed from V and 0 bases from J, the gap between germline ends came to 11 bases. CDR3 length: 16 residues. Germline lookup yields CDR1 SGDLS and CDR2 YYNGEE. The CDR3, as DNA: TGTGCCAGCAGCGTATATGGGGGGAGCTCTGGAAACACCATATATTTT. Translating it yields CASSVYGGSSGNTIYF.

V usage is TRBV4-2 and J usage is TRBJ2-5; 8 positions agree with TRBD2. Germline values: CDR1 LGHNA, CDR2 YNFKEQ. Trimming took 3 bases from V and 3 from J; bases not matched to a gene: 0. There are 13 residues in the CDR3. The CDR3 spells CASSQRGEETQYF. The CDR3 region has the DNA TGTGCCAGCAGCCAGCGGGGGGAAGAGACCCAGTACTTC.

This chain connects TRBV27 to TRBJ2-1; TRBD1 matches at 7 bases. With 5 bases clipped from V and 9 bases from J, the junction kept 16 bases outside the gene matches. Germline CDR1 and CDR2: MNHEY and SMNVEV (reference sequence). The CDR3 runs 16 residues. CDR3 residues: CASSIALPGTVGEQFF. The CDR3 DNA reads TGTGCCAGCAGTATTGCACTACCCGGGACAGTTGGTGAGCAGTTCTTC.

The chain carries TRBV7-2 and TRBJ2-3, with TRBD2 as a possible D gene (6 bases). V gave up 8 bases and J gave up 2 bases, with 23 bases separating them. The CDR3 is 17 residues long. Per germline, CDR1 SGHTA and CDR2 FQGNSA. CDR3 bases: TGTGCCAGCCCTTTGCCGGGGGAGCGCCTTTACACAGATACGCAGTATTTT. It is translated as CASPLPGERLYTDTQYF.